The clone carrying this T cell receptor beta chain turned up a few times. The antigen remains unidentified. The source of the sample is a study of radiotherapy plus CTLA-4 blockade in lung cancer. For the study at large: Objective responses were seen in around 17% of patients, disease control in more than 30%.

The method was immunoSEQ multiplex PCR; TCRdb's version includes in-frame clones alone and lacks a portion of them. Of approximately 60,000 clones in the sample, approximately 80% were seen once. Trimming pared 1 base from V and 4 bases from J, leaving 16 bases between. CDR1 and CDR2 from the germline V gene are SGHDN and FVKESK. The CDR3 spans 16 residues. Participants had chemo-refractory metastatic non-small-cell lung cancer and were treated with focal radiation plus ipilimumab CTLA-4 blockade. General study results and limits: Early blood T cell clone changes and increased post-radiation serum interferon-beta were reportedly the strongest response predictors. In blood, tumor-derived TCR clones expanded after radiotherapy plus ipilimumab.

The sample consisted of peripheral blood, taken from a patient treated with radiotherapy plus ipilimumab. The chain recombines TRBV14 with TRBJ1-2; D not resolved. The sequence was obtained from a human donor with non-small cell lung cancer who had a complete response to radiotherapy plus ipilimumab. CDR3 coding DNA: TGTGCCAGCAGCCAAGGCGGGTCCTTCTTCTCCTATGGCTACACCTTC. This translates into CASSQGGSFFSYGYTF.